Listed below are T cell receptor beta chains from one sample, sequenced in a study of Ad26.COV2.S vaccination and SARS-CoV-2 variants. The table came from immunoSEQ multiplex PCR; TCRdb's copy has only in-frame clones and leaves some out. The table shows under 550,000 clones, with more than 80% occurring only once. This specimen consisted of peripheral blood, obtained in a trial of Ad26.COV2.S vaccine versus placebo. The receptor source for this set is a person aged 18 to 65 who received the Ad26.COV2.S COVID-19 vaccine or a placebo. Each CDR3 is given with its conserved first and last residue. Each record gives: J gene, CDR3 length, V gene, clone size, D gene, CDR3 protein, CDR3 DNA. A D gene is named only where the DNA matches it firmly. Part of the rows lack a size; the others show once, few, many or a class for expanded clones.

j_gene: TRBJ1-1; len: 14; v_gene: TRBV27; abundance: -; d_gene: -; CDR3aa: CASSLGGLNTEAFF; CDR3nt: TGTGCCAGCAGTTTGGGGGGGTTGAACACTGAAGCTTTCTTT
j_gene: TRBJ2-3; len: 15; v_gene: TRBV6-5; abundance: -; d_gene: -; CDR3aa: CASSYSRVFRDTQYF; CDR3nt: TGTGCCAGCAGTTACTCTCGAGTCTTTAGGGATACGCAGTATTTT
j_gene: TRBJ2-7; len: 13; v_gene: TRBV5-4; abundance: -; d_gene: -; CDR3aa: CASSVGQTYEQYF; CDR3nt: TGTGCCAGCAGCGTGGGACAAACCTACGAGCAGTACTTC
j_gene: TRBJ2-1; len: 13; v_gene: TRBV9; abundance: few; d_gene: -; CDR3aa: CASSPSVEGRQFF; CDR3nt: TGTGCCAGCAGCCCCTCGGTGGAGGGACGGCAGTTCTTC
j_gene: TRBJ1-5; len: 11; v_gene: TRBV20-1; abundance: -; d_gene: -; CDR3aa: CSASEGGPQHF; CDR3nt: TGCAGTGCCTCGGAGGGAGGGCCCCAGCATTTT
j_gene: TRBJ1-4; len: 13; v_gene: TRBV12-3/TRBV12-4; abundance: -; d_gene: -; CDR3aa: CASSFGANEKLFF; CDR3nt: TGTGCCAGCAGTTTTGGGGCTAATGAAAAACTGTTTTTT
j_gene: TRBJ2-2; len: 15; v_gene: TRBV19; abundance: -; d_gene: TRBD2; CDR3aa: CASSSIAGFTGELFF; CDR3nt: TGTGCCAGTAGTTCGATAGCGGGGTTCACCGGGGAGCTGTTTTTT
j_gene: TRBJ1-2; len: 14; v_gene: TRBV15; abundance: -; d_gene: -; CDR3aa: CATSPPGGNYGYTF; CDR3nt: TGTGCCACCAGCCCCCCCGGAGGGAACTATGGCTACACCTTC
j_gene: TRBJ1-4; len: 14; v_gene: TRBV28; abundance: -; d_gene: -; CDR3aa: CASSLIHGSPSLFF; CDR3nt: TGTGCCAGCAGTTTAATACACGGCTCCCCCTCTCTGTTTTTT
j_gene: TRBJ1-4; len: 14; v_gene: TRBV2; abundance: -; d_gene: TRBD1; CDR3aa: CASSLTGQGEKLFF; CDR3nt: TGTGCCAGCAGCCTCACGGGACAGGGAGAAAAACTGTTTTTT
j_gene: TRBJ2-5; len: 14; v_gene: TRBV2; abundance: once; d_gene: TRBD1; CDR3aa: CASSERTGLETQYF; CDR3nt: TGTGCCAGCAGTGAGAGGACAGGGTTAGAGACCCAGTACTTC
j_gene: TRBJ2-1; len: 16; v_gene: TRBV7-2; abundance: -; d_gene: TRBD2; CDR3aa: CASSAQGLAGADEQFF; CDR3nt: TGTGCCAGCAGCGCACAGGGACTAGCGGGAGCCGATGAGCAGTTCTTC
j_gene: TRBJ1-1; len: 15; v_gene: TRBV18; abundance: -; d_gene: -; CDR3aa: CASSPPPLGNTEAFF; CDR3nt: TGTGCCAGCTCACCACCCCCGCTTGGGAACACTGAAGCTTTCTTT
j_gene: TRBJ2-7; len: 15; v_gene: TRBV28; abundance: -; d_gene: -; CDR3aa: CASKGSETWSYEQYF; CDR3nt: TGTGCCAGCAAGGGCTCCGAGACGTGGTCCTACGAGCAGTACTTC
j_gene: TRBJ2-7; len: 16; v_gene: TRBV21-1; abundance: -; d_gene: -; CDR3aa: CASSKRRHLLSYEQYF; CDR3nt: TGTGCCAGCAGCAAACGACGGCACCTCCTGTCCTACGAGCAGTACTTC
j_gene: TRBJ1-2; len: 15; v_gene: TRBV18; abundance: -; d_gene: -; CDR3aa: CASSPQDVTQHGYTF; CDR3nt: TGTGCCAGCTCACCTCAGGACGTAACCCAGCATGGCTACACCTTC
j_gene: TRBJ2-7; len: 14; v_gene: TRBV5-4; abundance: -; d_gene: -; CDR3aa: CASSLAGEVYEQYF; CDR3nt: TGTGCCAGCAGCTTGGCGGGGGAGGTCTACGAGCAGTACTTC
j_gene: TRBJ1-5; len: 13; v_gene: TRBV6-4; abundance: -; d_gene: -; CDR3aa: CASSAGPNQPQHF; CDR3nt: TGTGCCAGCAGTGCCGGTCCCAATCAGCCCCAGCATTTT
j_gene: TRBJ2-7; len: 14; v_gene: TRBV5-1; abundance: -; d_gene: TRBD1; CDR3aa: CASSTGTGRYEQYF; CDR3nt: TGCGCCAGCAGCACCGGGACAGGGAGGTACGAGCAGTACTTC
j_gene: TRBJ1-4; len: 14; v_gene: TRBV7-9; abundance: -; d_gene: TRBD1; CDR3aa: CASSQGASNEKLFF; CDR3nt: TGTGCCAGCAGCCAGGGGGCATCTAATGAAAAACTGTTTTTT
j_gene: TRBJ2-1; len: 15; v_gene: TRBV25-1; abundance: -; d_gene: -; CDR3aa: CASSGLEHMSNEQFF; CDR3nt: TGTGCCAGCAGTGGGCTAGAGCATATGAGCAATGAGCAGTTCTTC
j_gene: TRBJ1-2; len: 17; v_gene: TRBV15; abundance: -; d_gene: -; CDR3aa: CATSRDLAGGGSYGYTF; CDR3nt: TGTGCCACCAGCAGAGATTTGGCCGGCGGGGGTTCCTATGGCTACACCTTC
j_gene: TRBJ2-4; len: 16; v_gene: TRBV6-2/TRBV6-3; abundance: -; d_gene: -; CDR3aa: CASSVTGGVAKNIQYF; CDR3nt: TGTGCCAGCAGCGTCACAGGGGGGGTAGCCAAAAACATTCAGTACTTC
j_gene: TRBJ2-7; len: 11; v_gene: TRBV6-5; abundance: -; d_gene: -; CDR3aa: CASSRLGEQYF; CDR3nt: TGTGCCAGCAGTCGCCTGGGGGAGCAGTACTTC
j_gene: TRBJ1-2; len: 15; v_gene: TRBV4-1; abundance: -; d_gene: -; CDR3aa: CASSQVNRRRDGYTF; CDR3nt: TGCGCCAGCAGCCAAGTTAACAGGCGGAGGGATGGCTACACCTTC
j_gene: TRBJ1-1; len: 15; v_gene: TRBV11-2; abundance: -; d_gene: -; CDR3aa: CASSPVGGAWTEAFF; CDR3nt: TGTGCCAGCAGCCCCGTGGGGGGGGCTTGGACTGAAGCTTTCTTT
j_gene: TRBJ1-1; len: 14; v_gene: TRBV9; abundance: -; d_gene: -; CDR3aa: CASSKVGVNTEAFF; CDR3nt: TGTGCCAGCAGCAAAGTGGGGGTGAACACTGAAGCTTTCTTT
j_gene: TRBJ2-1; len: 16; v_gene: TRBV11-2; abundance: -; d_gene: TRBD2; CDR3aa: CASSLGASGARNEQFF; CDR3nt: TGTGCCAGCAGCTTAGGGGCTAGCGGGGCCCGGAATGAGCAGTTCTTC
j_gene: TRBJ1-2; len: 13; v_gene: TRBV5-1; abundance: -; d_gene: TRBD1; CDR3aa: CASSVGQTYGYTF; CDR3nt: TGCGCCAGCAGCGTGGGACAGACCTATGGCTACACCTTC
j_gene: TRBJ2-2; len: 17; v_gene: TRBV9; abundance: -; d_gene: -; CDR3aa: CASSVGSLGAHTGELFF; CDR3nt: TGTGCCAGCAGCGTAGGGTCTTTGGGGGCGCACACCGGGGAGCTGTTTTTT
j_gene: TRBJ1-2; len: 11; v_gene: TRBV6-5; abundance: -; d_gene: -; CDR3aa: CASRQGRGYTF; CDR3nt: TGTGCCAGCAGACAAGGTCGTGGCTACACCTTC
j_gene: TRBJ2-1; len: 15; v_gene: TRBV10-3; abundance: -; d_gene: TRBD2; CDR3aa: CAIRTSGRAKNEQFF; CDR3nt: TGTGCCATCAGGACTAGCGGGAGGGCCAAGAATGAGCAGTTCTTC
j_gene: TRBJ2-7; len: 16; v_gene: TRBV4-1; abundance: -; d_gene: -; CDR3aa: CASSPGAGALTYEQYF; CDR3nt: TGCGCCAGCAGCCCAGGGGCGGGGGCATTAACCTACGAGCAGTACTTC
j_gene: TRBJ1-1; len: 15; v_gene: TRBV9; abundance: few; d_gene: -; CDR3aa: CASSVGGDINTEAFF; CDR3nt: TGTGCCAGCAGCGTGGGTGGGGATATAAACACTGAAGCTTTCTTT
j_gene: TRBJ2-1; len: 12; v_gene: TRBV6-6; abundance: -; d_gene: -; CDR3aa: CASGFSRNEQFF; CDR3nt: TGTGCCAGCGGTTTTAGTAGGAATGAGCAGTTCTTC
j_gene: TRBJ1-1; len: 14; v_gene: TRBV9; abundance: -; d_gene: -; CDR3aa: CASAPRGVSTEAFF; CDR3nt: TGTGCCAGCGCCCCCCGGGGGGTGAGTACTGAAGCTTTCTTT
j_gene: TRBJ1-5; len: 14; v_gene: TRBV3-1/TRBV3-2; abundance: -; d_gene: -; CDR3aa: CASSQEGRGQPQHF; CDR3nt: TGTGCCAGCAGCCAAGAGGGCAGGGGACAGCCCCAGCATTTT
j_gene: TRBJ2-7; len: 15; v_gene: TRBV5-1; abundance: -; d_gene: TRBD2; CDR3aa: CASSSKREENYEQYF; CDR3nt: TGCGCCAGCAGCTCTAAGCGGGAGGAAAACTACGAGCAGTACTTC
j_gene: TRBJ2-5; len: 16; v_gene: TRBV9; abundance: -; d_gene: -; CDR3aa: CASSVSEGGGQETQYF; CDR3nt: TGTGCCAGCAGCGTATCTGAGGGAGGGGGACAAGAGACCCAGTACTTC
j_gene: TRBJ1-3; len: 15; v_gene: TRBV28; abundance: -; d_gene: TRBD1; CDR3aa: CASSSAGTGEYTIYF; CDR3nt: TGTGCCAGCAGTTCCGCCGGGACAGGGGAGTACACCATATATTTT
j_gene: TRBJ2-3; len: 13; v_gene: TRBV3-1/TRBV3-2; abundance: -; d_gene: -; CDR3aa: CASSRTGTDTQYF; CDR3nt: TGTGCCAGCAGCCGGACGGGCACAGATACGCAGTATTTT
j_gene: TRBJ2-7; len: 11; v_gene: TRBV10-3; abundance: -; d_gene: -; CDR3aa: CATLTSYEQYF; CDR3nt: TGTGCCACATTAACCTCCTACGAGCAGTACTTC
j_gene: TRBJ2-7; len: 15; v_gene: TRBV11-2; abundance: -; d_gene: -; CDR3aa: CASSLGVGLSYEQYF; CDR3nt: TGTGCCAGCAGCTTAGGGGTGGGGCTCTCCTACGAGCAGTACTTC
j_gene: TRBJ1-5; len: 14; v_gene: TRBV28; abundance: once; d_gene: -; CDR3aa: CASTAPGGNQPQHF; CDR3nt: TGTGCCAGCACCGCTCCGGGGGGCAATCAGCCCCAGCATTTT
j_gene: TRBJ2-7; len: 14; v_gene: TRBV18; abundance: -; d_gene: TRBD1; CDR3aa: CASSPATGDDEQYF; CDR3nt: TGTGCCAGCTCACCGGCGACAGGGGATGACGAGCAGTACTTC
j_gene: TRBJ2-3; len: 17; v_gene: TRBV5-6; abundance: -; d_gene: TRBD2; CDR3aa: CASSRRTSGSWTDTQYF; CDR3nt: TGTGCCAGCAGCAGACGGACTAGCGGGAGCTGGACAGATACGCAGTATTTT